The 9 T cell receptor beta chains below were found in one sample sequenced in a study of shared clonotypes between healthy human individuals. Data came from immunoSEQ multiplex PCR; TCRdb stores just in-frame clones and leaves some out. The data contain some 360,000 clones, more than 60% of them singletons. The sample comprised memory CD4+ T cells sorted from blood. As for subset: CD45RA-negative fraction. The receptors were gathered from a man aged 25-45 years in good health.

This sequence joins TRBV25-1 and TRBJ2-5; D tentatively fits TRBD1 or TRBD2 (6 bases each). There are 14 residues in the CDR3. The germline V gene has CDR1 MGHDK and CDR2 SYGVNS. Trimming removed 5 bases at V and 5 bases at J, with 15 bases between. Here the CDR3 DNA reads TGTGCCAGCAGTTCCTCGGGGGCGCGGGAGACCCAGTACTTC. Encoded protein: CASSSSGARETQYF. The variable domain in full, with the rest retrieved from reference TRBV25-1 and TRBJ2-5, is EADIYQTPRYLVIGTGKKITLECSQTMGHDKMYWYQQDPGMELHLIHYSYGVNSTEKGDLSSESTVSRIRTEHFPLTLESARPSHTSQYLCASSSSGARETQYFGPGTRLLVL.

This clone was observed a single time. This chain links TRBV30 with TRBJ2-1; a possible D gene is TRBD2 (6 bases). The CDR3 sequence is 15 residues long. Germline V gene lookup returns CDR1 GTSNPN and CDR2 SVGIG (reference sequence). Trimming took off 2 bases at V and 0 bases at J, with 11 bases between the two ends. This chain's CDR3 is CAWSYGGTSYNEQFF. CDR3 in DNA: TGTGCCTGGAGTTACGGCGGGACCTCCTACAATGAGCAGTTCTTC.

The sample holds one count of this clone. The J gene is TRBJ2-1, the V gene TRBV19, with D possibly being TRBD2 (5 bases). This CDR3 contains 17 residues. Germline V gene sequence: CDR1 LNHDA, CDR2 SQIVND (reference sequence). Between the trimmed V and J ends, which lost 5 bases and 0 bases, there was a span of 17 bases. Written as DNA, the CDR3 is TGTGCCAGTAGTGGAGGCGCGCTTCAGAGCTCCTACAATGAGCAGTTCTTC. Its protein product is CASSGGALQSSYNEQFF. Full variable domain (missing parts from reference TRBV19 and TRBJ2-1): DGGITQSPKYLFRKEGQNVTLSCEQNLNHDAMYWYRQDPGQGLRLIYYSQIVNDFQKGDIAEGYSVSREKKESFPLTVTSAQKNPTAFYLCASSGGALQSSYNEQFFGPGTRLTVL.

The chain uses TRBV10-3 and TRBJ2-3; D is unclear. V was pared by 5 bases and J by 3 bases, with 6 bases between. The germline V gene encodes CDR1 ENHRY and CDR2 SYGVKD. This CDR3 region has 12 residues. The CDR3 is CAISPETDTQYF. CDR3 nucleotides: TGTGCCATCAGTCCTGAGACAGATACGCAGTATTTT.

About this clone: Other DNA sequences of this sample code for an identical CDR3. The rearrangement uses TRBV18 and TRBJ2-5; D unclear. This CDR3 region has 11 residues. V lost 3 bases and J 5 bases, leaving 4 bases between the germline ends. Germline CDR1 reads KGHSH; CDR2 reads LQKENI. The CDR3: CASSPRETQYF. The CDR3 bases are TGTGCCAGCTCACCTCGGGAGACCCAGTACTTC.

In this sample, this clone turned up a few times. The chain employs TRBV19 and TRBJ2-7; TRBD1 agrees at 9 bases. Germline loops: CDR1 LNHDA, CDR2 SQIVND (reference sequence). V lost 4 bases to trimming and J lost 5 bases; unmatched junction nucleotides: 12. CDR3 size: 16 residues. CDR3 sequence reads: CASSKVPRQGVDEQYF. CDR3 nucleotides: TGTGCCAGTAGTAAGGTGCCCCGACAGGGGGTGGACGAGCAGTACTTC.

On this clone: This may be a read error: a much more frequent sequence differs by one nucleotide. The rearrangement links TRBV7-2 to TRBJ2-7, with 7 bases lining up with TRBD1. Unmatched junction bases numbered 3, after V lost 4 bases and J lost 0 bases. This CDR3 has 14 amino acids. Per germline, CDR1 SGHTA and CDR2 FQGNSA. The DNA of the CDR3 is TGTGCCAGCAGCTCAAACAGGGGCTCCTACGAGCAGTACTTC. Translating gives CASSSNRGSYEQYF.

V usage is TRBV6-5 and J usage is TRBJ2-2, with 7 bases fitting TRBD1. With V trimmed by 6 bases and J by 5 bases, 6 bases remained unmatched. The CDR3 has 14 residues. Germline values: CDR1 MNHEY, CDR2 SVGAGI. CDR3: CASSPGGQTGELFF. CDR3 coding DNA: TGTGCCAGCAGCCCAGGGGGACAGACCGGGGAGCTGTTTTTT.

This clone showed up just once. The chain employs TRBV7-3 and TRBJ2-4; TRBD1 agrees at 10 bases. J was trimmed by 8 bases and V by 5 bases; bases with no gene match: 6. The germline V gene encodes CDR1 SGHTA and CDR2 FQGTGA. The length of the CDR3 is 14 residues. In nucleotides, the CDR3 is TGTGCCAGCAGCCCGACAGGGGGCAGGGACATTCAGTACTTC. It encodes CASSPTGGRDIQYF.